This T cell receptor beta chain was identified during a study of blood T cell repertoires in COVID-19. For the study at large: Specimens from acute and convalescent COVID-19 originated in the United States, Italy and Spain. PBMCs, B-cell-depleted T cells, or T cells provided the cDNA or gDNA that made up the material.

From germline, CDR1 is LNHDA and CDR2 SQIVND (reference sequence). Losses at the gene ends were 4 bases for V and 8 bases for J; bases not matched to a gene: 10. The CDR3 sequence is 14 residues long. Per the study methods: Amplification of reference gene primers was used by the study to estimate nucleated cell counts. TCRdb's copy holds only in-frame clones and misses some; the assay was immunoSEQ multiplex PCR. V and J calls and clone size are copied from that table; D and trimming were computed from the DNA. The repertoire holds fewer than 200,000 clones, with around 81% as singletons. V is TRBV19 and J is TRBJ1-2; TRBD1 aligns across 7 bases. Material for sequencing was peripheral blood. The origin of this receptor is a man aged 65-85 years with active or convalescent COVID-19. The CDR3 protein is CASSTQGNLGGYTF. CDR3 nucleotides: TGTGCCAGTAGTACACAGGGGAATTTGGGCGGCTACACCTTC.